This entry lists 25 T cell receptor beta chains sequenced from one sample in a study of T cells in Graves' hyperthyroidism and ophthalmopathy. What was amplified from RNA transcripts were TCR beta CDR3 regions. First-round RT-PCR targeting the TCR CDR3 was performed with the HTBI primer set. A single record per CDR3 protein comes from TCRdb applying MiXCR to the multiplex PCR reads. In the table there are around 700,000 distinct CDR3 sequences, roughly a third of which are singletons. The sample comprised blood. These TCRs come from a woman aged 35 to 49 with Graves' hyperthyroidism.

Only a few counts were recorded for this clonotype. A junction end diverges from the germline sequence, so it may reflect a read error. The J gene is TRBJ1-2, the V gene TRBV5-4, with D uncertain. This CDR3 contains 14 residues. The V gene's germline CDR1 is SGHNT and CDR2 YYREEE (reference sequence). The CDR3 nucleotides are TGTGCCAGCAGCCGGGCTACGGGAATCTATGACTACACCTTC. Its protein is CASSRATGIYDYTF.

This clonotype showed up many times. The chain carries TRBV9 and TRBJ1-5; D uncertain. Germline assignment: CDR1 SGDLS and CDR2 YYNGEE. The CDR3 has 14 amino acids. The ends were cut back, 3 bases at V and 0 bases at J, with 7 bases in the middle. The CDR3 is CASSEAFSNQPQHF. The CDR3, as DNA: TGTGCCAGCAGCGAGGCTTTTAGCAATCAGCCCCAGCATTTT. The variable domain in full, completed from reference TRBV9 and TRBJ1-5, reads DSGVTQTPKHLITATGQRVTLRCSPRSGDLSVYWYQQSLDQGLQFLIQYYNGEERAKGNILERFSAQQFPDLHSELNLSSLELGDSALYFCASSEAFSNQPQHFGDGTRLSIL.

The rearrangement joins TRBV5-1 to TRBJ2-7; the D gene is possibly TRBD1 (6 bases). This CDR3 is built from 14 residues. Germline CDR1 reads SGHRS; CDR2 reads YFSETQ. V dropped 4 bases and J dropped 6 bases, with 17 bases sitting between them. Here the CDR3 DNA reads TGCGCCAGCAGCCCTGGACCAGGGGCCTGCGAGCAGTACTTC. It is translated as CASSPGPGACEQYF.

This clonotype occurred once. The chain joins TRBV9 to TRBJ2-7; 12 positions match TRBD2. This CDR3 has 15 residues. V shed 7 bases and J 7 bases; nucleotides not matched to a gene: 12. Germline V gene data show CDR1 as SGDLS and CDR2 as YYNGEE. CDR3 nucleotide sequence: TGTGCCAGCTCACCCCGACTAGCGGGAGTTGGAGAGCAGTACTTC. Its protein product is CASSPRLAGVGEQYF. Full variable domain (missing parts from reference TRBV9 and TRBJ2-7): DSGVTQTPKHLITATGQRVTLRCSPRSGDLSVYWYQQSLDQGLQFLIQYYNGEERAKGNILERFSAQQFPDLHSELNLSSLELGDSALYFCASSPRLAGVGEQYFGPGTRLTVT.

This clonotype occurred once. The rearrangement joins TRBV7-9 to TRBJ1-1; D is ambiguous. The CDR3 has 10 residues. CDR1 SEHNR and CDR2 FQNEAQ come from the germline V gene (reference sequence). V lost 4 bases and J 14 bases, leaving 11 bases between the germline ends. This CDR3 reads CASSSGEIFF. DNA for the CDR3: TGTGCCAGCAGCTCCGGCGAGATCTTCTTT. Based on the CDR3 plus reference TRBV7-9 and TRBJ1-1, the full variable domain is DTGVSQNPRHKITKRGQNVTFRCDPISEHNRLYWYRQTLGQGPEFLTYFQNEAQLEKSRLLSDRFSAERPKGSFSTLEIQRTEQGDSAMYLCASSSGEIFFGQGTRLTVV.

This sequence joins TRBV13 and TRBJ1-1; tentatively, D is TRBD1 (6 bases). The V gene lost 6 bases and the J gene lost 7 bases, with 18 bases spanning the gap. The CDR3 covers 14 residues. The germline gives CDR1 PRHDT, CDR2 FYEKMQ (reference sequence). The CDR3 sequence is CASSFAQGWDEAFF. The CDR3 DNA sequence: TGTGCCAGCAGTTTCGCTCAGGGGTGGGATGAAGCTTTCTTT.

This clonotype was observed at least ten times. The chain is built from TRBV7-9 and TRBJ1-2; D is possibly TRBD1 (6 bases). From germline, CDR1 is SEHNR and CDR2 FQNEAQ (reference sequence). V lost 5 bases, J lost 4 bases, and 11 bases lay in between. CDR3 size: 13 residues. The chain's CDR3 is CASSTGQLYGYTF. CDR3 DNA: TGTGCCAGCAGCACCGGACAGCTCTATGGCTACACCTTC.

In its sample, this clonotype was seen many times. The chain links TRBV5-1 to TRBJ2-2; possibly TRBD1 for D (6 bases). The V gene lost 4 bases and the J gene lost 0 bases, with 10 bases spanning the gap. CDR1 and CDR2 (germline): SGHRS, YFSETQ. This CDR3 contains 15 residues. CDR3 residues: CASSQGGTNTGELFF. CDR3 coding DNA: TGCGCCAGCAGCCAAGGGGGAACGAACACCGGGGAGCTGTTTTTT.

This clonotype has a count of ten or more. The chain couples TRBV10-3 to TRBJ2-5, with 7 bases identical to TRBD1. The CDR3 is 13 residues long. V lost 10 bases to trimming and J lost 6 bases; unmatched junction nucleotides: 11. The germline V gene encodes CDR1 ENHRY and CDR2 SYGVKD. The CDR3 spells CATWDSGVQTQYF. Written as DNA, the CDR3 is TGTGCCACTTGGGACAGTGGGGTGCAGACCCAGTACTTC.

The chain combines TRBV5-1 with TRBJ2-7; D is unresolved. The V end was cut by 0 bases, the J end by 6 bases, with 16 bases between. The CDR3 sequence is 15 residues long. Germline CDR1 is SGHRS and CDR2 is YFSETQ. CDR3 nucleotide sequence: TGCGCCAGCAGCTTGGTAGCCTCCAGAGACGGCGAGCAGTACTTC. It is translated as CASSLVASRDGEQYF.

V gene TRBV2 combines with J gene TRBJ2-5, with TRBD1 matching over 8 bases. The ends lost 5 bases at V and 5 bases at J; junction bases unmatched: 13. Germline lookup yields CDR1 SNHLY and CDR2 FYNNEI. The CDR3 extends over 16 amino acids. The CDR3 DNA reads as TGTGCCAGCAGTCGATCCGACAGGGGACCTGGGGAGACCCAGTACTTC. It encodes CASSRSDRGPGETQYF. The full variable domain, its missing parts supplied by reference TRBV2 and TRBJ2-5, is EPEVTQTPSHQVTQMGQEVILRCVPISNHLYFYWYRQILGQKVEFLVSFYNNEISEKSEIFDDQFSVERPDGSNFTLKIRSTKLEDSAMYFCASSRSDRGPGETQYFGPGTRLLVL.

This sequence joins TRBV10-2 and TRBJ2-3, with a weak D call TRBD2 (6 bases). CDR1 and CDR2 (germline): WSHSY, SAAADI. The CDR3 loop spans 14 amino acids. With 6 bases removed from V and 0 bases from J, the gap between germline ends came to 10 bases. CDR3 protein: CASRRGGSTDTQYF. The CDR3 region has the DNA TGCGCCAGCAGGCGGGGCGGGAGCACAGATACGCAGTATTTT.

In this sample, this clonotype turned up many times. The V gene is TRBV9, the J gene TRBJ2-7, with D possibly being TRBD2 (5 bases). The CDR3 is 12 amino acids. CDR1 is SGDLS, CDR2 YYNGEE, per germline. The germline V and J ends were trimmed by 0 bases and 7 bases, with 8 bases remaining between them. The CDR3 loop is CASSVGTGEQYF. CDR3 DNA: TGTGCCAGCAGCGTAGGGACTGGTGAGCAGTACTTC. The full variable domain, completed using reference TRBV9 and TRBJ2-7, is DSGVTQTPKHLITATGQRVTLRCSPRSGDLSVYWYQQSLDQGLQFLIQYYNGEERAKGNILERFSAQQFPDLHSELNLSSLELGDSALYFCASSVGTGEQYFGPGTRLTVT.

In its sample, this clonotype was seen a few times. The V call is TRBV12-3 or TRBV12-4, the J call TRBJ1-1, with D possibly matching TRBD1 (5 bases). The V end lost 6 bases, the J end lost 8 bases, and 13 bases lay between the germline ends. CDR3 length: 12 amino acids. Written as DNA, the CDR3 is TGTGCCAGCAGCTCGACAGCCGAGGAAGCTTTCTTT. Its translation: CASSSTAEEAFF.

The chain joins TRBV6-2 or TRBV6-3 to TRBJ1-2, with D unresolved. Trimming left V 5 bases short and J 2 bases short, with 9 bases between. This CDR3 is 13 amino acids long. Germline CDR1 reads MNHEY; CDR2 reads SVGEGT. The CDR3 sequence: CASSRADNYGYTF. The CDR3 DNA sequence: TGTGCCAGCAGTAGGGCAGACAACTATGGCTACACCTTC.

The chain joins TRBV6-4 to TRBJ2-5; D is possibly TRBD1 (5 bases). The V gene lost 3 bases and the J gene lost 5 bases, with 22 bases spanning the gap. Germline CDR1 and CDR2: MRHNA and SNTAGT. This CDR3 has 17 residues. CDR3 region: CASSDSTGSLLSETQYF. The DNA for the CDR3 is TGTGCCAGCAGTGATTCAACAGGTTCCCTTCTGTCCGAGACCCAGTACTTC.

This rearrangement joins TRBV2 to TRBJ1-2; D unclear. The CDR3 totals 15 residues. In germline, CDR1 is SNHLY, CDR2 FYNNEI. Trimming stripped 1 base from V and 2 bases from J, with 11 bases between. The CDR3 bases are TGTGCCAGCAGTGAAGGGGCATCTTGGAACTATGGCTACACCTTC. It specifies CASSEGASWNYGYTF.

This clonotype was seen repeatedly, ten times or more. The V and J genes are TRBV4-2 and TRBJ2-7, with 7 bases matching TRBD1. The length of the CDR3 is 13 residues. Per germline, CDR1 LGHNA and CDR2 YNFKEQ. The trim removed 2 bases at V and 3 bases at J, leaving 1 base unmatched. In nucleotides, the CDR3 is TGTGCCAGCAGCCAAAGGGACAGCTACGAGCAGTACTTC. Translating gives CASSQRDSYEQYF.

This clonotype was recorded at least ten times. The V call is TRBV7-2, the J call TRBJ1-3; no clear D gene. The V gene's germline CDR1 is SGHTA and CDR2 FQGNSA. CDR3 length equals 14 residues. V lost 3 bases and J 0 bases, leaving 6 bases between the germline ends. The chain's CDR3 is CASSLGNSGNTIYF. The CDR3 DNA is TGTGCCAGCAGCTTGGGCAACTCTGGAAACACCATATATTTT.

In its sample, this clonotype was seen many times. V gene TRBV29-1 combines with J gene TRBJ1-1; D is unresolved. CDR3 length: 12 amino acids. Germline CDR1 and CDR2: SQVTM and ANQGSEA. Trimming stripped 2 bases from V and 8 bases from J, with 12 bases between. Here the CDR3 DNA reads TGCAGCGTTGAACGCTTGGATGGCGAAGCTTTCTTT. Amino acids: CSVERLDGEAFF.

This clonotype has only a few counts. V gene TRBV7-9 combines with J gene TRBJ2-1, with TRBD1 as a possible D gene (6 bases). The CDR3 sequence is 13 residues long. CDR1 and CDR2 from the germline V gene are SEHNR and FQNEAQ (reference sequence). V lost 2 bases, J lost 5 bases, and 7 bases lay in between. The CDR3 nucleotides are TGTGCCAGCAGCTTAAACAGGGACAATGAGCAGTTCTTC. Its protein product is CASSLNRDNEQFF.

The CDR3 is CASSQEFAGALSEQFF. CDR3 bases: TGTGCCAGCAGCCAAGAATTTGCGGGGGCCCTTAGCGAGCAGTTCTTC. The genes are TRBV7-2 and TRBJ2-1, with a weak D call TRBD2 (7 bases). This CDR3 spans 16 amino acids. Between the trimmed V and J ends, which lost 5 bases and 10 bases, there was a span of 24 bases. Germline V gene lookup returns CDR1 SGHTA and CDR2 FQGNSA.

The CDR3 sequence is CASRTLQDITKDFF. In DNA form, the CDR3 reads TGTGCCAGCAGGACGCTACAGGACATCACGAAAGATTTCTTT. The chain carries TRBV7-9 and TRBJ1-1, with a tentative D call TRBD1 (5 bases). This CDR3 is built from 14 residues. The ends were cut back, 6 bases at V and 13 bases at J, with 24 bases in the middle. Germline-derived CDR1 and CDR2 are SEHNR and FQNEAQ (reference sequence).

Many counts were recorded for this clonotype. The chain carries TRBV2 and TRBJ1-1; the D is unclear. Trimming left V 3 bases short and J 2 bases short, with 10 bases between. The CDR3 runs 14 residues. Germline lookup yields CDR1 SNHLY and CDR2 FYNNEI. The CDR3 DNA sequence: TGTGCCAGCAGTGATAGCTATGGAAACACTGAAGCTTTCTTT. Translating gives CASSDSYGNTEAFF. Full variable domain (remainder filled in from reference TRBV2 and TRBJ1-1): EPEVTQTPSHQVTQMGQEVILRCVPISNHLYFYWYRQILGQKVEFLVSFYNNEISEKSEIFDDQFSVERPDGSNFTLKIRSTKLEDSAMYFCASSDSYGNTEAFFGQGTRLTVV.

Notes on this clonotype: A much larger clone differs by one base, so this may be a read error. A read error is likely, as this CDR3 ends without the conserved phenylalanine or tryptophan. The chain's CDR3 is CASSSGGGSTEAFS. The CDR3 nucleotides read TGCGCCAGCAGTTCGGGGGGAGGTAGCACTGAAGCTTTCTCT. The chain employs TRBV10-2 and TRBJ1-1, with D maybe TRBD1 (5 bases). Germline V gene data show CDR1 as WSHSY and CDR2 as SAAADI. The CDR3 totals 14 residues. V gave up 5 bases and J gave up 4 bases, with 14 bases separating them.